A selection of T cell receptor beta chains follows, all from one sample in a study of early T cells in non-severe SARS-CoV-2 infection. One entry per CDR3 protein results from TCRdb running MiXCR on the 5' RACE reads. There are tens of thousands of distinct CDR3 sequences in the sample; 6.6% occur only once, and 5.8% lies in the top ten. The sample consisted of whole blood, taken at baseline. The receptors come from an adult who was a healthcare worker with PCR-confirmed SARS-CoV-2 infection or an uninfected control (not recorded which). The CDR3 runs from the conserved cysteine through the conserved F or W. D genes are given only for firm matches. Rows may omit the clone size; those that give it use once, few, many or a size class.

DNA: TGTGCCAGCAGCCCGGGACTAGCCGAATACGAGCAGTACTTC
CDR3: CASSPGLAEYEQYF
J: TRBJ2-7
D: TRBD2
size: -
V: TRBV28

DNA: TGTGCCAGCAGCTCACCGGGACTAAGAATTGGGGAGCTGTTTTTT
CDR3: CASSSPGLRIGELFF
J: TRBJ2-2
D: TRBD2
size: many
V: TRBV12-3/TRBV12-4

DNA: TGTGCCAGCAGCTTCGGACAGGGGGATACCGGGGAGCTGTTTTTT
CDR3: CASSFGQGDTGELFF
J: TRBJ2-2
D: TRBD1
size: -
V: TRBV7-6

DNA: TGTGCCAGCAGGTGGGGCAGGGGGACAGATACGCAGTATTTT
CDR3: CASRWGRGTDTQYF
J: TRBJ2-3
D: TRBD1
size: -
V: TRBV6-6

DNA: TGTGCCAGCAGCCACGGTCAAGGGACAGCAGAAGAGACCCAGTACTTC
CDR3: CASSHGQGTAEETQYF
J: TRBJ2-5
D: TRBD1
size: many
V: TRBV12-3/TRBV12-4

DNA: TGTGCCAGCAGCTTGGAACCAGCGGGACAGCTCTATGGCTACACCTTC
CDR3: CASSLEPAGQLYGYTF
J: TRBJ1-2
D: TRBD1
size: -
V: TRBV7-2

DNA: TGTGCCAGCAGCCCCGGCCCCAGGGTCGCCTACGAGCAGCACTTC
CDR3: CASSPGPRVAYEQHF
J: TRBJ2-7
D: -
size: -
V: TRBV6-2/TRBV6-3

DNA: TGTGCCAGCAGCCAAGTGGGGGGAGAATACGAGCAGTACTTC
CDR3: CASSQVGGEYEQYF
J: TRBJ2-7
D: -
size: -
V: TRBV3-1

DNA: TGTGCCAGCAGCCAAGTTGGTGGGGGACAGTCTGGAAACACCATATATTTT
CDR3: CASSQVGGGQSGNTIYF
J: TRBJ1-3
D: TRBD1
size: many
V: TRBV4-2

DNA: TGTGCCAGCAGCGTGGCAGCGGGGGGCAATGAGCAGTTCTTC
CDR3: CASSVAAGGNEQFF
J: TRBJ2-1
D: TRBD2
size: -
V: TRBV9

DNA: TGTGCCAGCAGTTTTCGGACAGCGCGGTTCTTC
CDR3: CASSFRTARFF
J: TRBJ2-1
D: -
size: -
V: TRBV28

DNA: TGTGCCAGCTCACCAGGACAGGGCGGCTATGGCTACACCTTC
CDR3: CASSPGQGGYGYTF
J: TRBJ1-2
D: TRBD1
size: -
V: TRBV18

DNA: TGTGCCAGCAGCCCTAGAATGCCGGGACCGATATGGAAGTTCTTC
CDR3: CASSPRMPGPIWKFF
J: TRBJ2-1
D: -
size: -
V: TRBV7-9

DNA: TGCGCCAGCGAAAAGGGGGCTTCTAACTTAGATACGCAGTATTTT
CDR3: CASEKGASNLDTQYF
J: TRBJ2-3
D: TRBD1
size: many
V: TRBV5-1

DNA: TGTGCCAGCAGCCAAGATACTAGCGGCTCCTACGAGCAGTACTTC
CDR3: CASSQDTSGSYEQYF
J: TRBJ2-7
D: TRBD2
size: many
V: TRBV4-2